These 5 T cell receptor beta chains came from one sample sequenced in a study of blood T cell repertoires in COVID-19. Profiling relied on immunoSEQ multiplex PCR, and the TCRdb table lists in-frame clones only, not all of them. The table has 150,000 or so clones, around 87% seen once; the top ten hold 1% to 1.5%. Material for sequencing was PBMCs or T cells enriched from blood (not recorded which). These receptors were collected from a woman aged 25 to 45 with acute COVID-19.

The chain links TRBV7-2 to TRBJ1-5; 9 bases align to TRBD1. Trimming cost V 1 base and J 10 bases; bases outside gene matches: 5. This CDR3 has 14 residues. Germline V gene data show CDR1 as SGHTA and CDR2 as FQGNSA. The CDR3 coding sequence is TGTGCCAGCAGCTTAGAACAGGGGGCCCCCCCCCAGCATTTT. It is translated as CASSLEQGAPPQHF. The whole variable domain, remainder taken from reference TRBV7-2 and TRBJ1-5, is GAGVSQSPSNKVTEKGKDVELRCDPISGHTALYWYRQSLGQGLEFLIYFQGNSAPDKSGLPSDRFSAERTGGSVSTLTIQRTQQEDSAVYLCASSLEQGAPPQHFGDGTRLSIL.

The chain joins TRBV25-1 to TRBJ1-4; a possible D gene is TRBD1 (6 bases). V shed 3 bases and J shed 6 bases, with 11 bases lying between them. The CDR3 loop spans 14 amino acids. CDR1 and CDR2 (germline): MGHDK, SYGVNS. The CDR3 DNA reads TGTGCCAGCAGTGAGTGGACAGACCATGAAAAACTGTTTTTT. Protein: CASSEWTDHEKLFF.

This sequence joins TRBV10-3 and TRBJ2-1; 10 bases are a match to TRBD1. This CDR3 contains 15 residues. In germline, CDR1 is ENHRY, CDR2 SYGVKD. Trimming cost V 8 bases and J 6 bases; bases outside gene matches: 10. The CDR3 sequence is CAIGGTGDRGNEQFF. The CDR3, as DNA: TGTGCCATCGGCGGGACAGGGGATCGAGGCAATGAGCAGTTCTTC.

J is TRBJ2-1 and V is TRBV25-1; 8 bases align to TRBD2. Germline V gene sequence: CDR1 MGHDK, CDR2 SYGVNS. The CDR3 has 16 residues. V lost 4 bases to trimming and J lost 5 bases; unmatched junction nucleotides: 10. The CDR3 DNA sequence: TGTGCCAGCAGTGGGACCCGACTAGCGTCCCACAATGAGCAGTTCTTC. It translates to CASSGTRLASHNEQFF.

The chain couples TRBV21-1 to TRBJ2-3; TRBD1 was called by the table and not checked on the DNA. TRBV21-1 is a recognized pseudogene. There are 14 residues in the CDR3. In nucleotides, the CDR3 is TGTGCCAGCAGCCATCAGGGGGTGCTTTCTACGCAGTATTTT. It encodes CASSHQGVLSTQYF.